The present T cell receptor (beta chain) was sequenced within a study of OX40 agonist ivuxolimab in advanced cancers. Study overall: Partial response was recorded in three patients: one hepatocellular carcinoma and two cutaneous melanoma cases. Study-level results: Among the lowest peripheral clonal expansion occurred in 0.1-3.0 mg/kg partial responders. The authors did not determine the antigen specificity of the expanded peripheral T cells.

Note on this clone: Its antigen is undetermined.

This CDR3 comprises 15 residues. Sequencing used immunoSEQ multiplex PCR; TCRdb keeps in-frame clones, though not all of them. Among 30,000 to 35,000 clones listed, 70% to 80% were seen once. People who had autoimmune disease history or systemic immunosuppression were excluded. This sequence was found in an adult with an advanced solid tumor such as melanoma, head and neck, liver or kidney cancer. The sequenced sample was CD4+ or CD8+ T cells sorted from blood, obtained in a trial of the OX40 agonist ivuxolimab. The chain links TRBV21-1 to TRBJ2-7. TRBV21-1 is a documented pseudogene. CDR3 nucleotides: TGTGCCAGCAACCAAGGGAAAATGCTCGCCTACGAGCAGTACTTC. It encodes CASNQGKMLAYEQYF.